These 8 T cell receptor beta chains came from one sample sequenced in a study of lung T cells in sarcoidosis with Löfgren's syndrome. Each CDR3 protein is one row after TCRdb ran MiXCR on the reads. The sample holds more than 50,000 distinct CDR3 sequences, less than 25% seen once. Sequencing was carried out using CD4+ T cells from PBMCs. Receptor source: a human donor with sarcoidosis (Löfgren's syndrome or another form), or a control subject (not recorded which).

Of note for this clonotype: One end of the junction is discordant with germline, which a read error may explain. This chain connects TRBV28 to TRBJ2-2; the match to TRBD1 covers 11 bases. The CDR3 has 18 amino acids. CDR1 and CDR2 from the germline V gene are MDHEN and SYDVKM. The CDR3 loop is CASSSMRRDRGNTGEQFF. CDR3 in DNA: TGTGCCAGCAGTTCTATGCGCCGGGACAGGGGGAACACCGGGGAGCAGTTTTTT.

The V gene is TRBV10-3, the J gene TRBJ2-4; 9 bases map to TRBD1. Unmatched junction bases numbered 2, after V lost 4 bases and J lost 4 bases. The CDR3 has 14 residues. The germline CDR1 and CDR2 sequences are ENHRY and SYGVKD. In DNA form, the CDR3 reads TGTGCCATCAGTGCAGGGACAGGGAAAAACATTCAGTACTTC. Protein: CAISAGTGKNIQYF.

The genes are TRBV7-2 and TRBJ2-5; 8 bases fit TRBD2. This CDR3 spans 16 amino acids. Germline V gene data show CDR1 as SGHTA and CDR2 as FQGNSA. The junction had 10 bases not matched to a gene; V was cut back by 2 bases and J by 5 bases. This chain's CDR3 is CASSLSGPSGWETQYF. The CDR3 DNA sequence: TGTGCCAGCAGCTTAAGTGGACCTAGCGGGTGGGAGACCCAGTACTTC.

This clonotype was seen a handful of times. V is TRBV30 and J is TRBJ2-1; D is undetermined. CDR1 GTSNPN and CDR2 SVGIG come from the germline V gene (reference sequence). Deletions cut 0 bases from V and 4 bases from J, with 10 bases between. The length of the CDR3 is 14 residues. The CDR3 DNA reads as TGTGCCTGGAGTGTTTCGACTCCTTACAATGAGCAGTTCTTC. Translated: CAWSVSTPYNEQFF.

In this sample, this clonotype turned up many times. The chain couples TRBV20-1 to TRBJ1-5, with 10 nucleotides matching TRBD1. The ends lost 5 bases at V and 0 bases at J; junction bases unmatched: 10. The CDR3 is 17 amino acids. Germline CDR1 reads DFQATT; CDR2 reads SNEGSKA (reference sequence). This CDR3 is CSAQTGQGTYSNQPQHF. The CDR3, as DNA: TGCAGTGCTCAAACGGGACAGGGGACATATAGCAATCAGCCCCAGCATTTT.

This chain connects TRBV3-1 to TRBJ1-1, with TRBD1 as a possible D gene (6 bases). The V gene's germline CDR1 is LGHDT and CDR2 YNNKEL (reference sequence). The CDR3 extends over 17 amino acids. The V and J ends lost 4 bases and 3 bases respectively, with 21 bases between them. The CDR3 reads CASSPGRWGAEDTEAFF. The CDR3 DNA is TGTGCCAGCAGCCCCGGACGTTGGGGGGCAGAAGACACTGAAGCTTTCTTT.

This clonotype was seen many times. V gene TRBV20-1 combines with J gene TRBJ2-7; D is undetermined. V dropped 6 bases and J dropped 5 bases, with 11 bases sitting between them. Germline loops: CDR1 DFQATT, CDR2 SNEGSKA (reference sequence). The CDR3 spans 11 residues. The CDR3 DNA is TGCAGTGCAGGTGAAAGGGACGAGCAGTACTTC. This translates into CSAGERDEQYF.

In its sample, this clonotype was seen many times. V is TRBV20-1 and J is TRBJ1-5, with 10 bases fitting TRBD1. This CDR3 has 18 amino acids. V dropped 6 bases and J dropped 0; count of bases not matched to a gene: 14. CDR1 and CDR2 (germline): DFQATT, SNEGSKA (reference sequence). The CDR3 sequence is CSARVPGQGRGSNQPQHF. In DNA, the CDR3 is TGCAGTGCCAGGGTCCCGGGACAGGGGAGGGGTAGCAATCAGCCCCAGCATTTT.